Listed below are T cell receptor beta chains from one sample, sequenced in a study of blood T cell repertoires in COVID-19. Repertoires were generated with immunoSEQ multiplex PCR, while TCRdb's copy carries only in-frame clones and drops some. The sample lists some 110,000 clones, approximately 84% seen once, with 7.5% in the top ten. Sequenced sample: peripheral blood. The receptor set was obtained from a man between 70 and 80 years old with active or convalescent COVID-19. Both conserved end residues are part of each CDR3. Fields, in order: CDR3 protein, CDR3 DNA, J gene, D gene, clone size, V gene. A D gene is named only where the DNA matches it firmly. The size of a clone is reported for some rows only, either as once, few or many, or as a class for expanded clones.

cdr3_aa: CASRAAGTVYEQYF
cdr3_nt: TGTGCCAGCAGAGCCGCCGGGACAGTCTACGAGCAGTACTTC
j_call: TRBJ2-7
d_call: TRBD1
clone_size: few
v_call: TRBV6-5

cdr3_aa: CASSRRGGRIDEQYF
cdr3_nt: TGTGCCAGTAGTAGACGGGGCGGGAGGATTGATGAGCAGTACTTC
j_call: TRBJ2-7
d_call: TRBD2
clone_size: NA
v_call: TRBV19

cdr3_aa: CASSSYPRDRNGYTF
cdr3_nt: TGTGCCAGCAGTTCATACCCTCGGGACAGAAATGGCTACACCTTC
j_call: TRBJ1-2
d_call: TRBD1
clone_size: NA
v_call: TRBV28

cdr3_aa: CASSPWDRDFQLFF
cdr3_nt: TGTGCCAGCAGCCCCTGGGACAGGGACTTTCAACTGTTTTTT
j_call: TRBJ1-4
d_call: TRBD1
clone_size: once
v_call: TRBV3-1/TRBV3-2

cdr3_aa: CASSPWAAGGSTDTQYF
cdr3_nt: TGTGCCAGCAGCCCCTGGGCTGCGGGCGGTAGCACAGATACGCAGTATTTT
j_call: TRBJ2-3
d_call: NA
clone_size: NA
v_call: TRBV7-3

cdr3_aa: CASGGGGETQYF
cdr3_nt: TGTGCCAGCGGTGGTGGCGGGGAGACCCAGTACTTC
j_call: TRBJ2-5
d_call: NA
clone_size: NA
v_call: TRBV3-1/TRBV3-2

cdr3_aa: CASSPPTGSPSGDTQYF
cdr3_nt: TGTGCCAGCTCACCGCCTACCGGGTCCCCGAGCGGGGATACGCAGTATTTT
j_call: TRBJ2-3
d_call: NA
clone_size: NA
v_call: TRBV18

cdr3_aa: CASSLRVRPDTQYF
cdr3_nt: TGTGCCAGCAGCCTGAGGGTTAGACCAGATACGCAGTATTTT
j_call: TRBJ2-3
d_call: NA
clone_size: NA
v_call: TRBV7-2

cdr3_aa: CASSSTSGRMNEQYF
cdr3_nt: TGTGCCAGCAGCTCCACTAGCGGGAGGATGAACGAGCAGTACTTC
j_call: TRBJ2-7
d_call: TRBD2
clone_size: NA
v_call: TRBV7-2

cdr3_aa: CATSEAGGPYGYTF
cdr3_nt: TGTGCCACCAGTGAGGCAGGGGGGCCTTATGGCTACACCTTC
j_call: TRBJ1-2
d_call: TRBD1
clone_size: NA
v_call: TRBV24-1